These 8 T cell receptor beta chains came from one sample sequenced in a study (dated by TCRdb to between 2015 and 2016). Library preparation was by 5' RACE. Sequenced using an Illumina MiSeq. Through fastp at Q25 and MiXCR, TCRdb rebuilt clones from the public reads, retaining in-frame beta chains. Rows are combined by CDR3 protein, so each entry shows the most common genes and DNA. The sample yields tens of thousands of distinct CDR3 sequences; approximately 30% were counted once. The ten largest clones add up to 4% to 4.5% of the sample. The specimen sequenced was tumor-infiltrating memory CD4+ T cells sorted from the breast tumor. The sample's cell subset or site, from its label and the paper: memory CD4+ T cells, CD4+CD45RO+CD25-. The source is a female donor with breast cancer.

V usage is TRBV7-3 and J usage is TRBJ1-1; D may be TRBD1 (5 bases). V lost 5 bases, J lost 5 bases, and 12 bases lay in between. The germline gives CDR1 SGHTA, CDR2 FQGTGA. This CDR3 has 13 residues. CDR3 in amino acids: CASSIDKGTEAFF. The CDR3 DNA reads TGTGCCAGCAGCATAGATAAGGGGACTGAAGCTTTCTTT.

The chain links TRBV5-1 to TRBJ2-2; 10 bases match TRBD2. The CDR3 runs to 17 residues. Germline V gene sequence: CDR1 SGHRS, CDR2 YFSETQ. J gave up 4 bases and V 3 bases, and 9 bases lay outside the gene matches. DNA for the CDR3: TGCGCCAGCAGCTCCGCGGCTAGCGGGAGCTCCACCGGGGAGCTGTTTTTT. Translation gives CASSSAASGSSTGELFF.

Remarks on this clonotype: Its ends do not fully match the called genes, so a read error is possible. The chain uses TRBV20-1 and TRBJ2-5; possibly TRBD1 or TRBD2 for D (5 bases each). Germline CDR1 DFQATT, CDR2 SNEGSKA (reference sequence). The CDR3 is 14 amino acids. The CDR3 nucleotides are TGCAGTGCCAACCTGGGACCGCTCCAAGAGGCCCAGTACTTC. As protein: CSANLGPLQEAQYF.

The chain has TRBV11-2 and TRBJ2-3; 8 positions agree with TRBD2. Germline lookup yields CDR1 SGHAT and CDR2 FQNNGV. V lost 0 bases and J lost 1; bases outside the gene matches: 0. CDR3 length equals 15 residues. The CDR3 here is CASSLEAGGTDTQYF. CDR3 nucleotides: TGTGCCAGCAGCTTAGAAGCGGGGGGCACAGATACGCAGTATTTT.

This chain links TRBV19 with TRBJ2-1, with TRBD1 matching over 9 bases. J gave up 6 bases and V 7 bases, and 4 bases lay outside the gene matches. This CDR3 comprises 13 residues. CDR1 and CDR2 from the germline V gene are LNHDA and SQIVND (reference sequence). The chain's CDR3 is CASKGQGTNEQFF. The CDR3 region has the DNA TGTGCCAGTAAGGGACAGGGAACCAATGAGCAGTTCTTC.

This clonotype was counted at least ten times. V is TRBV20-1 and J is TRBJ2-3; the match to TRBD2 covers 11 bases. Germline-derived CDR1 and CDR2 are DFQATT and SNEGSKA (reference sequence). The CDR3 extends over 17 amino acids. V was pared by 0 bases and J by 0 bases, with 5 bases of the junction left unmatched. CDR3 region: CSARDGGLAASTDTQYF. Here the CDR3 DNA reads TGCAGTGCTAGAGATGGGGGACTAGCGGCAAGCACAGATACGCAGTATTTT.

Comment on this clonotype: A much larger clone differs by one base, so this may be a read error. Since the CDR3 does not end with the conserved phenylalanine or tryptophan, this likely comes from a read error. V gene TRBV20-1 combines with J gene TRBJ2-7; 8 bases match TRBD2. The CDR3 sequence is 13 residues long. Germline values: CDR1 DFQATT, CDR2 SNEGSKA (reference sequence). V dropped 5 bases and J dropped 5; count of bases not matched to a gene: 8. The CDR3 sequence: CSAFGLANNEQYL. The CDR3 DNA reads TGCAGTGCTTTCGGACTAGCCAACAACGAGCAGTACCTC.

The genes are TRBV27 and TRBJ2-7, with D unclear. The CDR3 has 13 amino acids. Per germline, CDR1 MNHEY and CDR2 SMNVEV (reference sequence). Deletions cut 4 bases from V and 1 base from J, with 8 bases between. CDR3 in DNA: TGTGCCAGCAGTTCTCAGCGATCCTACGAGCAGTACTTC. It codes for CASSSQRSYEQYF.